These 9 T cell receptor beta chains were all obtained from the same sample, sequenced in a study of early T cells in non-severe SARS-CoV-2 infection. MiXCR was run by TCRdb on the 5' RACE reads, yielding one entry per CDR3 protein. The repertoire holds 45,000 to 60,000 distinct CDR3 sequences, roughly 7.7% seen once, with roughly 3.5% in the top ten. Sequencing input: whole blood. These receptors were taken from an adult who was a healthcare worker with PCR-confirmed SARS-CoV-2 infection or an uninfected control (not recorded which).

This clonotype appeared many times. CDR3 loop: CASSQDRNTIYF. The CDR3 DNA reads TGTGCCAGCAGCCAAGATCGAAACACCATATATTTT. The genes are TRBV3-1 and TRBJ1-3; D unresolved. The germline V gene has CDR1 LGHDT and CDR2 YNNKEL (reference sequence). The length of the CDR3 is 12 residues. Trimming stripped 0 bases from V and 5 bases from J, with 2 bases between.

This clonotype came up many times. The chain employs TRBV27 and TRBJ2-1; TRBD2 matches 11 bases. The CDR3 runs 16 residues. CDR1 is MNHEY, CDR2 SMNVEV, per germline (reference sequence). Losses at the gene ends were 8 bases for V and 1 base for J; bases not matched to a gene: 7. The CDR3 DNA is TGTGCCAGCTCCACCCGACTAGCGGGATCCTACAATGAGCAGTTCTTC. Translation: CASSTRLAGSYNEQFF.

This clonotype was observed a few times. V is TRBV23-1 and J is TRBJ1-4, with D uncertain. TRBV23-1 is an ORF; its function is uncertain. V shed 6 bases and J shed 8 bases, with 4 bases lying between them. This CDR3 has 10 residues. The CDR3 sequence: CASRVEKLFF. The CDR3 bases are TGCGCCAGCAGAGTGGAAAAACTGTTTTTT.

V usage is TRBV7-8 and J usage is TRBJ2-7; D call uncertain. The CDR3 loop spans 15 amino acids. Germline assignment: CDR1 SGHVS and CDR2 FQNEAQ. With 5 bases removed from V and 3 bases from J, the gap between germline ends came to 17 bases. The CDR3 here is CASSLELDTIYEQYF. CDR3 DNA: TGTGCCAGCAGCCTAGAGTTAGATACCATCTACGAGCAGTACTTC.

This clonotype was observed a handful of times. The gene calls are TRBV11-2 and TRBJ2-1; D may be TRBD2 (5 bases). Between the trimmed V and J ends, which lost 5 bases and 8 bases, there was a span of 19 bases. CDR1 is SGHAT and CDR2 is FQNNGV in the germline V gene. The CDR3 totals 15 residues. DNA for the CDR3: TGTGCCAGCAGCCCTAACCGGGTTCACGGGGATGAGCAGTTCTTC. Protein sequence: CASSPNRVHGDEQFF. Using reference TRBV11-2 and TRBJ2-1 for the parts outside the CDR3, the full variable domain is EAGVAQSPRYKIIEKRQSVAFWCNPISGHATLYWYQQILGQGPKLLIQFQNNGVVDDSQLPKDRFSAERLKGVDSTLKIQPAKLEDSAVYLCASSPNRVHGDEQFFGPGTRLTVL.

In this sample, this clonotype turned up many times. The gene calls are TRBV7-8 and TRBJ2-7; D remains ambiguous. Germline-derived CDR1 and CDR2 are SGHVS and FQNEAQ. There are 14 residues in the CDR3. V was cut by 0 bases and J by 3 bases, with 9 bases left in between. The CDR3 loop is CASSLALSGYEQYF. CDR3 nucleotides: TGTGCCAGCAGCTTAGCCCTTTCGGGCTACGAGCAGTACTTC. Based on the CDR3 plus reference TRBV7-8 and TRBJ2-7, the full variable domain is GAGVSQSPRYKVAKRGQDVALRCDPISGHVSLFWYQQALGQGPEFLTYFQNEAQLDKSGLPSDRFFAERPEGSVSTLKIQRTQQEDSAVYLCASSLALSGYEQYFGPGTRLTVT.

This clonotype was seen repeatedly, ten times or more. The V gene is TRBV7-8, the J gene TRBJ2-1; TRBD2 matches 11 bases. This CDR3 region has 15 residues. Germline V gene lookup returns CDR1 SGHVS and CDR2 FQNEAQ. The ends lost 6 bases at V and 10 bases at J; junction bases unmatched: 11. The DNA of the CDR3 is TGTGCCAGCAGAAAGACTAGCGGGGCCTCCCAGGAGCAGTTCTTC. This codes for CASRKTSGASQEQFF.

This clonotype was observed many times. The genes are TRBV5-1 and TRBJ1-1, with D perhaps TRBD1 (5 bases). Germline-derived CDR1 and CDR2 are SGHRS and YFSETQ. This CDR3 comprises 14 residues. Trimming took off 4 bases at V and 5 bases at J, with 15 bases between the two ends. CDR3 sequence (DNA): TGCGCCAGCAGCCTGGACACCTTGGGGACTGAAGCTTTCTTT. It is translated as CASSLDTLGTEAFF. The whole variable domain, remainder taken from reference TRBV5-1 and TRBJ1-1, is KAGVTQTPRYLIKTRGQQVTLSCSPISGHRSVSWYQQTPGQGLQFLFEYFSETQRNKGNFPGRFSGRQFSNSRSEMNVSTLELGDSALYLCASSLDTLGTEAFFGQGTRLTVV.

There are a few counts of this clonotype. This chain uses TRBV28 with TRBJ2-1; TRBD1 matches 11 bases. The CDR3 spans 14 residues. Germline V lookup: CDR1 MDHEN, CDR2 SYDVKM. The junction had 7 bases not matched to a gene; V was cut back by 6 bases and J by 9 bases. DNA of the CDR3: TGTGCCAGCAGCTCTGGACAGGGGGCACGTGAGCAGTTCTTC. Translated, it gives CASSSGQGAREQFF. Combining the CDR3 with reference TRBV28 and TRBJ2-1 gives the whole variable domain DVKVTQSSRYLVKRTGEKVFLECVQDMDHENMFWYRQDPGLGLRLIYFSYDVKMKEKGDIPEGYSVSREKKERFSLILESASTNQTSMYLCASSSGQGAREQFFGPGTRLTVL.